Shown below are 28 T cell receptor beta chains from a single sample sequenced in a study of T cells in Graves' hyperthyroidism and ophthalmopathy. TCR beta CDR3 regions were amplified from RNA transcripts. During a first-round RT-PCR of the TCR CDR3, the HTBI primer set was used. TCRdb recomputed calls from the multiplex PCR reads with MiXCR, one row per CDR3 protein. This table has approximately 400,000 distinct CDR3 sequences, more than 14% appearing once. Input material: blood. The receptors originated from a woman aged 25 to 39 with Graves' ophthalmopathy.

The rearrangement joins TRBV4-1 to TRBJ2-1; 9 nucleotides line up with TRBD1. Germline CDR1 and CDR2: MGHRA and YSYEKL. The CDR3 is made up of 17 amino acids. V gave up 4 bases and J gave up 3 bases; unmatched junction bases: 10. The CDR3 here is CASSRYTGTGIYNEQFF. The DNA of the CDR3 is TGCGCCAGCAGCCGCTATACCGGGACAGGGATCTACAATGAGCAGTTCTTC.

This clonotype was seen repeatedly, ten times or more. This chain joins TRBV10-3 and TRBJ2-7; possibly TRBD1 or TRBD2 for D (5 bases each). Germline CDR1 and CDR2: ENHRY and SYGVKD. The V gene lost 10 bases and the J gene lost 3 bases, with 16 bases spanning the gap. The CDR3 spans 13 residues. The CDR3 spells CATSRDPGYEQYF. The CDR3 DNA is TGTGCCACTTCCCGGGACCCCGGCTACGAGCAGTACTTC.

This clonotype was seen many times. V gene TRBV2 combines with J gene TRBJ1-5; TRBD1 is a possible D gene (6 bases). This CDR3 region has 16 residues. Trimming removed 1 base at V and 1 base at J, with 11 bases between. Germline V CDR1 and CDR2: SNHLY, FYNNEI. The CDR3 region has the DNA TGTGCCAGCAGTGAAGAAGGGGGTCGAAGCAATCAGCCCCAGCATTTT. Encoded protein: CASSEEGGRSNQPQHF.

This clonotype was picked up many times. The gene calls are TRBV12-3 or TRBV12-4 and TRBJ2-5, with 7 nucleotides matching TRBD1. The CDR3 sequence is 14 residues long. The ends lost 6 bases at V and 5 bases at J; junction bases unmatched: 9. The CDR3 DNA reads TGTGCCAGCAGAATACAGGGGCGCGAGGAGACCCAGTACTTC. Residues: CASRIQGREETQYF.

This clonotype turned up a few times. CDR3 nucleotide sequence: TGTGCCAGCAGCTTAGATCAAAGCGGGACCAAGGGGGGCGAAAAACTGTTTTTT. Protein: CASSLDQSGTKGGEKLFF. V usage is TRBV7-8 and J usage is TRBJ1-4; a weak D match, TRBD1 (6 bases). This CDR3 comprises 18 residues. Germline loops: CDR1 SGHVS, CDR2 FQNEAQ. V shed 1 base and J shed 8 bases, with 23 bases lying between them.

This clonotype appeared a few times. The V gene is TRBV19, the J gene TRBJ1-1; 7 bases match TRBD1. Losses at the gene ends were 5 bases for V and 3 bases for J; bases not matched to a gene: 9. CDR3 length equals 15 residues. Germline CDR1 LNHDA, CDR2 SQIVND (reference sequence). CDR3 loop: CASSGRRGWDTEAFF. As DNA, the CDR3 is TGTGCCAGTAGTGGACGCAGGGGGTGGGACACTGAAGCTTTCTTT.

This clonotype appeared a few times. The CDR3 here is CASSDAGTDTQYF. Here the CDR3 DNA reads TGTGCCAGCAGTGACGCTGGCACAGATACGCAGTATTTT. The chain has TRBV6-4 and TRBJ2-3; D not certain. The CDR3 loop spans 13 amino acids. Germline CDR1 is MRHNA and CDR2 is SNTAGT. V was trimmed by 2 bases and J by 1 base, leaving 4 bases between them.

This clonotype was detected only a few times. This rearrangement joins TRBV20-1 to TRBJ2-3, with TRBD2 matching 12 bases. This CDR3 has 17 amino acids. The V segment lost 0 bases and the J segment 1 base; nucleotides outside the gene matches: 5. Germline-derived CDR1 and CDR2 are DFQATT and SNEGSKA (reference sequence). The CDR3 protein is CSARDSASGGGTDTQYF. As DNA, the CDR3 is TGCAGTGCTAGAGATAGTGCTAGCGGGGGGGGCACAGATACGCAGTATTTT.

The table lists this clonotype with many counts. The CDR3 DNA is TGTGCCACCTCCTCCGACTATGGCTACACCTTC. It is translated as CATSSDYGYTF. The rearrangement joins TRBV28 to TRBJ1-2; D is unresolved. This CDR3 region has 11 residues. Germline CDR1 MDHEN, CDR2 SYDVKM. V dropped 10 bases and J dropped 3 bases, with 9 bases sitting between them.

This clonotype was found many times. The gene calls are TRBV29-1 and TRBJ2-7; D perhaps matches TRBD2 (5 bases). This CDR3 has 15 amino acids. Germline CDR1 and CDR2: SQVTM and ANQGSEA. Trimming removed 1 base at V and 2 bases at J, with 15 bases between. The CDR3 DNA sequence: TGCAGCGTTGAAGGTCGTCGGGGTACTCCCTACGAGCAGTACTTC. It translates to CSVEGRRGTPYEQYF.

The chain is built from TRBV5-5 and TRBJ2-3; a weak D match, TRBD2 (6 bases). The CDR3 length is 17 residues. Looked up from germline, CDR1 is SGHKS and CDR2 is YYEKEE (reference sequence). Trimming removed 0 bases at V and 1 base at J, with 15 bases between. CDR3 region: CASSLAGVPGGTDTQYF. CDR3 DNA sequence: TGTGCCAGCAGCTTGGCGGGGGTACCGGGAGGCACAGATACGCAGTATTTT.

This chain joins TRBV29-1 and TRBJ2-7, with D possibly TRBD2 on 5 matching bases. The V gene's germline CDR1 is SQVTM and CDR2 ANQGSEA. The CDR3 contains 12 residues. V was trimmed by 6 bases and J by 6 bases, leaving 15 bases between them. The CDR3 DNA sequence: TGCAGCGTCTGGGAGAAGGGATCCGAGCAGTACTTC. It translates to CSVWEKGSEQYF.

This clonotype was observed a few times. This rearrangement joins TRBV11-2 to TRBJ1-3; D not certain. The CDR3 runs 14 residues. Germline V gene sequence: CDR1 SGHAT, CDR2 FQNNGV. Trimming took 2 bases from V and 0 from J, leaving 5 bases between them. The CDR3 spells CASSLSDSGNTIYF. The CDR3 DNA sequence: TGTGCCAGCAGCTTATCAGACTCTGGAAACACCATATATTTT.

This clonotype was detected many times. V is TRBV12-3 or TRBV12-4 and J is TRBJ2-3; either TRBD1 or TRBD2 may supply D (7 bases each). Trimming took off 4 bases at V and 2 bases at J, with 19 bases between the two ends. This CDR3 comprises 17 residues. The CDR3 protein is CASSSPQGGGDTDTQYF. As DNA, the CDR3 is TGTGCCAGCAGTTCTCCGCAGGGGGGGGGGGACACAGATACGCAGTATTTT.

The sample holds many counts of this clonotype. J is TRBJ1-1 and V is TRBV12-5, with D maybe TRBD1 (6 bases). This CDR3 is 13 amino acids long. The ends were cut back, 9 bases at V and 5 bases at J, with 16 bases in the middle. In germline, CDR1 is LGHNT, CDR2 FRNRAP. The CDR3 protein is CASAPSQGTEAFF. CDR3 in DNA: TGTGCTAGCGCACCAAGTCAGGGGACTGAAGCTTTCTTT. The full variable domain, with the rest looked up from reference TRBV12-5 and TRBJ1-1, is DARVTQTPRHKVTEMGQEVTMRCQPILGHNTVFWYRQTMMQGLELLAYFRNRAPLDDSGMPKDRFSAEMPDATLATLKIQPSEPRDSAVYFCASAPSQGTEAFFGQGTRLTVV.

In this sample, this clonotype turned up many times. J is TRBJ2-6 and V is TRBV2; no clear D gene. Germline V gene data show CDR1 as SNHLY and CDR2 as FYNNEI. Trimming took off 4 bases at V and 0 bases at J, with 7 bases between the two ends. The CDR3 extends over 15 amino acids. CDR3 nucleotides: TGTGCCAGCAGTGGTAGTTTCTCTGGGGCCAACGTCCTGACTTTC. Residues: CASSGSFSGANVLTF.

The V and J genes are TRBV4-1 and TRBJ1-1, with a possible D match to TRBD1 (5 bases). This CDR3 has 17 amino acids. V was pared by 6 bases and J by 5 bases, with 25 bases between. The germline V gene has CDR1 MGHRA and CDR2 YSYEKL. CDR3 loop: CASRLHDGARGETEAFF. CDR3 sequence (DNA): TGCGCCAGCAGACTTCACGACGGGGCCCGTGGCGAAACTGAAGCTTTCTTT.

This clonotype was counted ten times or more. The rearrangement uses TRBV7-9 and TRBJ1-4; D unresolved. The CDR3 spans 13 residues. In germline, CDR1 is SEHNR, CDR2 FQNEAQ (reference sequence). With 4 bases removed from V and 10 bases from J, the gap between germline ends came to 13 bases. For the CDR3, the DNA is TGTGCCAGCAGCTCCGTCGAGGGAACAAAACTGTTTTTT. This sequence encodes CASSSVEGTKLFF.

The table lists this clonotype with many counts. This rearrangement joins TRBV6-1 to TRBJ2-3; D gene unclear. Germline V gives CDR1 MNHNS, CDR2 SASEGT. The CDR3 totals 14 residues. Trimming stripped 5 bases from V and 2 bases from J, with 11 bases between. In DNA, the CDR3 is TGTGCCAGCAGTTATTCTATCTCCACAGATACGCAGTATTTT. Its protein product is CASSYSISTDTQYF.

There are many counts of this clonotype. The chain has TRBV20-1 and TRBJ2-7; possibly TRBD2 for D (6 bases). The CDR3 spans 16 residues. Germline assignment: CDR1 DFQATT and CDR2 SNEGSKA (reference sequence). Trimming cost V 6 bases and J 0 bases, with 21 bases left between them. The CDR3 protein is CSARGGSRMSSYEQYF. The CDR3 region has the DNA TGCAGTGCGAGGGGAGGTTCCAGAATGAGCTCCTACGAGCAGTACTTC.

The sample holds many counts of this clonotype. V is TRBV11-3 and J is TRBJ1-5; D unresolved. The CDR3 loop spans 15 amino acids. Germline CDR1 reads SGHNT; CDR2 reads YENEEA. Trimming took 1 base from V and 4 from J, leaving 11 bases between them. For the CDR3, the DNA is TGTGCCAGCAGCTTAGGGGCAGGATTGAATCAGCCCCAGCATTTT. The encoded protein is CASSLGAGLNQPQHF.

This clonotype was observed a handful of times. The chain has TRBV9 and TRBJ2-1; D possibly uses TRBD1 or TRBD2 (6 bases each). The CDR3 length is 15 residues. Looked up from germline, CDR1 is SGDLS and CDR2 is YYNGEE. V was trimmed by 0 bases and J by 7 bases, leaving 14 bases between them. DNA of the CDR3: TGTGCCAGCAGCGTAGACGGGGGCGACAGAAATGAGCAGTTCTTC. Translating gives CASSVDGGDRNEQFF.

This clonotype was detected a few times. The gene calls are TRBV19 and TRBJ2-1; 8 positions agree with TRBD2. The ends lost 10 bases at V and 6 bases at J; junction bases unmatched: 11. Germline V CDR1 and CDR2: LNHDA, SQIVND (reference sequence). The CDR3 covers 14 residues. The CDR3 region is CATTTGGGFNEQFF. The CDR3 bases are TGTGCCACCACCACTGGCGGGGGGTTCAATGAGCAGTTCTTC.

The sample holds many counts of this clonotype. J is TRBJ1-1 and V is TRBV20-1; no definite D call. This CDR3 comprises 14 residues. The V gene lost 3 bases and the J gene lost 1 base, with 12 bases spanning the gap. Germline values: CDR1 DFQATT, CDR2 SNEGSKA (reference sequence). DNA for the CDR3: TGCAGTGCTAGGTCCTGGGTTGAGAACACTGAAGCTTTCTTT. It translates to CSARSWVENTEAFF.

This clonotype was detected many times. This rearrangement joins TRBV7-2 to TRBJ1-1, with unresolved D. The CDR3 is made up of 11 amino acids. Trimming shortened V by 7 bases and J by 6 bases, and 9 bases separated the two germline ends. Germline V gene data show CDR1 as SGHTA and CDR2 as FQGNSA. The CDR3 reads CASMLYSEAFF. CDR3 sequence (DNA): TGTGCCAGCATGCTTTACTCTGAAGCTTTCTTT.

This clonotype was seen only a few times. This chain joins TRBV20-1 and TRBJ2-3; D gene unclear. V was pared by 3 bases and J by 0 bases, with 13 bases between. Germline V CDR1 and CDR2: DFQATT, SNEGSKA (reference sequence). CDR3 length equals 15 residues. CDR3 nucleotide sequence: TGCAGTGCTAGCGGGCTACCACCTAGCACAGATACGCAGTATTTT. Encoded protein: CSASGLPPSTDTQYF.

Note on this clonotype: One junction end disagrees with the germline gene, perhaps due to a read error. This rearrangement joins TRBV5-1 to TRBJ2-1; 8 nucleotides agree with TRBD2. The CDR3 length is 14 residues. CDR1 and CDR2 from the germline V gene are SGHRS and YFSETQ. CDR3 coding DNA: TGCTCCAGCAGTACGCTACTAGCGGACAATGAGCAGTTCTTC. Residues: CSSSTLLADNEQFF.

The chain joins TRBV13 to TRBJ1-1; D may be TRBD1 (6 bases). Trimming took 3 bases from V and 4 from J, leaving 12 bases between them. The CDR3 spans 14 residues. CDR1 and CDR2 from the germline V gene are PRHDT and FYEKMQ (reference sequence). The CDR3 DNA reads as TGTGCCAGCAGCTTGGAGGGGGAGGGCACTGAAGCTTTCTTT. Residues: CASSLEGEGTEAFF. The full variable domain, rest sourced from reference TRBV13 and TRBJ1-1, is AAGVIQSPRHLIKEKRETATLKCYPIPRHDTVYWYQQGPGQDPQFLISFYEKMQSDKGSIPDRFSAQQFSDYHSELNMSSLELGDSALYFCASSLEGEGTEAFFGQGTRLTVV.